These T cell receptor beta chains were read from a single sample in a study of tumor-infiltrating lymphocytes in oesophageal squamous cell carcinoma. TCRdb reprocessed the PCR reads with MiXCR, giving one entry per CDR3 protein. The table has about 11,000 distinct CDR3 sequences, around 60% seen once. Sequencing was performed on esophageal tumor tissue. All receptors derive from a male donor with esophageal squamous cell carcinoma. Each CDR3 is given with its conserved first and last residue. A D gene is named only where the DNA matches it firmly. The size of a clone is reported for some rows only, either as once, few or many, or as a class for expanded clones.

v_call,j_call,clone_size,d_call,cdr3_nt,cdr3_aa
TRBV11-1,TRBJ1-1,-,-,TGTGCCAGCAGCGTACAGGGTTTAGACACTGAAGCTTTCTTT,CASSVQGLDTEAFF
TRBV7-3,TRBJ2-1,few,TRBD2,TGTGCCAGCAGCCCAGCGGGAGGAGGGATTAATGAGCAGTTCTTC,CASSPAGGGINEQFF
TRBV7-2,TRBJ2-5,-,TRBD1,TGTGCCAGCAGCGCGTACAGGGGCGGGTGGCAAGAGACCCAGTACTTC,CASSAYRGGWQETQYF
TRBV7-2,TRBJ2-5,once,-,TGTGCCAGCAGCTTAGGGGCAGGCCTTATGCAGACCCAGTACTTC,CASSLGAGLMQTQYF
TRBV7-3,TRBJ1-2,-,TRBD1,TGTGCCAGCAGCTTAACGGACAGGGACTCTGGCTACACCTTC,CASSLTDRDSGYTF
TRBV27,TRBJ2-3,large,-,TGTGCCAGCAGTTTACGGCGGAGCACAGATACGCAGTATTTT,CASSLRRSTDTQYF
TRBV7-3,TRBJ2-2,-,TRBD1,TGTGCCAGCAGCCCTCAGACAGGGGTCACCGGGGAGCTGTTTTTT,CASSPQTGVTGELFF
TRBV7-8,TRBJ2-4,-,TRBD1,TGTGCCAGCAGCTTTGGACAGGGGGGGGAGCAGTACTTC,CASSFGQGGEQYF
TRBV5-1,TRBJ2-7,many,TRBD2,TGCGCCAGCAGCTCGACTAGCGGATTCTCCTACGAGCAGTACTTC,CASSSTSGFSYEQYF
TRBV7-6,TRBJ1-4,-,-,TGTGCCAGCAGCTTAGGGCAGTTTGGGACTAATGAAAAACTGTTTTTT,CASSLGQFGTNEKLFF
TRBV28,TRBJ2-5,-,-,TGTGCCAGCAGTTCCCTTGGACATAACAAAGAGACCCAGTACTTC,CASSSLGHNKETQYF
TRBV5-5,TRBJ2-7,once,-,TGTGCCAGCAGCTTGGGGCGTCTGACCTACGAGCAGTACTTC,CASSLGRLTYEQYF
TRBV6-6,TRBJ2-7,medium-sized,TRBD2,TGTGCCAGCAGTTACTCGACTAGCGGGAGGGCCAGAAAGCAGTACTTC,CASSYSTSGRARKQYF
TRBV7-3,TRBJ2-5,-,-,TGTGCCAGCAGCTTAGCCCAGGGCCCAAATTCACCCCTCCACTTC,CASSLAQGPNSPLHF
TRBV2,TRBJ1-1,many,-,TGTGCCAGCAGTTCGAGGGGTGAAGCTTTCTTT,CASSSRGEAFF
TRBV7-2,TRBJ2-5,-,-,TGTGCCAGCAGCCCCCCCCTAGCGCGGGAGACCCAGTACTTC,CASSPPLARETQYF
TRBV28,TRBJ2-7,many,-,TGTGCCAGCAGAAAGGTTCAGGGGAAAAGTTTCGAGCAGTACTTC,CASRKVQGKSFEQYF